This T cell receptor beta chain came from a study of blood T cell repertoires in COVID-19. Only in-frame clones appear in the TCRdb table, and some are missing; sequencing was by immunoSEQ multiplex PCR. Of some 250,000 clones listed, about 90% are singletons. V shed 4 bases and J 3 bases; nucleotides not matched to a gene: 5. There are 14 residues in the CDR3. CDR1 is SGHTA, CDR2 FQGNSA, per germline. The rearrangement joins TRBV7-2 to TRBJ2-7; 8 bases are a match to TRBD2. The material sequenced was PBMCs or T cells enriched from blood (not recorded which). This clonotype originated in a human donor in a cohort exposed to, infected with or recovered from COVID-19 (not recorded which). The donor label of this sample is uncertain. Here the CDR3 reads CASSYHGGDYEQYF. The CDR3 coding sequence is TGTGCCAGCAGCTATCACGGGGGGGACTACGAGCAGTACTTC.